The present TCR beta chain was sequenced within a study of control samples from healthy donors and cancer patients. This CDR3 comprises 15 residues. Germline V gene sequence: CDR1 SGHTA, CDR2 FQGNSA. The V segment lost 1 base and the J segment 10 bases; nucleotides outside the gene matches: 11. Generated by immunoSEQ multiplex PCR, the TCRdb table keeps only in-frame clones and is missing some. The sample includes 150,000 to 200,000 clones, roughly 94% of them seen just once. Material: PBMCs. This TCR was recovered from a man aged 60-69 years with colorectal cancer. This rearrangement joins TRBV7-2 to TRBJ1-1; 8 bases are shared with TRBD1. CDR3 in amino acids: CASSLGDRPTLGAFF. In nucleotides, the CDR3 is TGTGCCAGCAGCTTAGGGGACAGGCCCACTTTGGGAGCTTTCTTT.